The 22 T cell receptor beta chains below all came from one sample that was sequenced in a study of T cell responses to AZD1222 COVID-19 vaccine. Libraries were prepared by immunoSEQ multiplex PCR; TCRdb keeps only in-frame clonotypes and omits some of them. This table holds about 130,000 clones, more than 85% found once. Here the sequenced sample was peripheral blood, taken 28 days after the second AZD1222 dose. The receptors were sampled from an adult who received the AZD1222 COVID-19 vaccine.

V usage is TRBV9 and J usage is TRBJ1-1, with 8 nucleotides matching TRBD1. After removal of 4 bases from V and 0 bases from J, the junction contained 5 bases not matched to a gene. The germline V gene encodes CDR1 SGDLS and CDR2 YYNGEE. The CDR3 runs 15 residues. The CDR3 DNA is TGTGCCAGCAGCCCTCGACAGGGGATGAACACTGAAGCTTTCTTT. It is translated as CASSPRQGMNTEAFF.

CDR3 amino acids: CAIAPGLAGVPGDNEQFF. The DNA for the CDR3 is TGTGCCATCGCTCCGGGACTAGCGGGAGTCCCCGGGGACAATGAGCAGTTCTTC. V is TRBV10-3 and J is TRBJ2-1; 14 bases agree with TRBD2. Germline lookup yields CDR1 ENHRY and CDR2 SYGVKD. J gave up 5 bases and V 8 bases, and 14 bases lay outside the gene matches. The CDR3 is made up of 18 amino acids.

This chain joins TRBV6-5 and TRBJ2-1; a weak D match, TRBD1 (5 bases). With 2 bases removed from V and 4 bases from J, the gap between germline ends came to 12 bases. This CDR3 has 15 residues. CDR1 is MNHEY, CDR2 SVGAGI, per germline. CDR3 nucleotides: TGTGCCAGCAGTTACGGGCAGGGTCTTTACAATGAGCAGTTCTTC. Translation gives CASSYGQGLYNEQFF.

V is TRBV24-1 and J is TRBJ2-4; D remains unclear. CDR3 length equals 15 residues. Germline V gene sequence: CDR1 KGHDR, CDR2 SFDVKD. V was shortened by 0 bases and J by 7 bases, with 12 bases between the two germline ends. The CDR3 DNA is TGTGCCACCAGTGATTTGAGGGCAGGCCAGAACATTCAGTACTTC. Residues: CATSDLRAGQNIQYF.

The V call is TRBV7-2, the J call TRBJ1-4; TRBD1 might be the D (6 bases). CDR1 is SGHTA, CDR2 FQGNSA, per germline. This CDR3 has 13 residues. V lost 6 bases and J lost 4, with 9 bases in between. For the CDR3, the DNA is TGTGCCAGCAGAGGGGACATTAATGAAAAACTGTTTTTT. The encoded protein is CASRGDINEKLFF.

The rearrangement links TRBV7-9 to TRBJ1-4; tentative D call: TRBD1 (5 bases). The germline V and J ends were trimmed by 5 bases and 7 bases, with 23 bases remaining between them. The CDR3 has 17 amino acids. Germline V gives CDR1 SEHNR, CDR2 FQNEAQ (reference sequence). The CDR3 is CASSGTSGYGRGEKLFF. The CDR3 bases are TGTGCCAGCAGCGGGACCTCCGGTTACGGCCGCGGTGAAAAACTGTTTTTT. Full variable domain (outside the CDR3, taken from reference TRBV7-9 and TRBJ1-4): DTGVSQNPRHKITKRGQNVTFRCDPISEHNRLYWYRQTLGQGPEFLTYFQNEAQLEKSRLLSDRFSAERPKGSFSTLEIQRTEQGDSAMYLCASSGTSGYGRGEKLFFGSGTQLSVL.

This sequence joins TRBV7-2 and TRBJ1-5; TRBD1 matches at 7 bases. This CDR3 contains 14 residues. J was trimmed by 2 bases and V by 5 bases; bases with no gene match: 3. Germline CDR1 is SGHTA and CDR2 is FQGNSA. CDR3 sequence (DNA): TGTGCCAGCAGCCAAGGACAGGGCAATCAGCCCCAGCATTTT. Protein product: CASSQGQGNQPQHF.

The V call is TRBV7-2, the J call TRBJ2-1, with 12 bases fitting TRBD2. The CDR3 spans 15 residues. Germline V gene lookup returns CDR1 SGHTA and CDR2 FQGNSA. The trim removed 5 bases at V and 6 bases at J, leaving 5 bases unmatched. The CDR3 sequence: CASSTTSGRGNEQFF. In DNA form, the CDR3 reads TGTGCCAGCAGCACGACTAGCGGGAGAGGCAATGAGCAGTTCTTC.

CDR3: CASSLGGQRYNEQFF. The CDR3 nucleotides are TGTGCCAGCAGCTTAGGAGGGCAGCGTTACAATGAGCAGTTCTTC. The chain recombines TRBV7-9 with TRBJ2-1; D possibly corresponds to TRBD2 (5 bases). Germline V gene sequence: CDR1 SEHNR, CDR2 FQNEAQ (reference sequence). The ends were cut back, 1 base at V and 4 bases at J, with 11 bases in the middle. The CDR3 covers 15 residues.

The V and J genes are TRBV29-1 and TRBJ1-1, with D tentatively TRBD1 (5 bases). The CDR3 covers 11 residues. Between the trimmed V and J ends, which lost 6 bases and 5 bases, there was a span of 10 bases. Per germline, CDR1 SQVTM and CDR2 ANQGSEA. CDR3 loop: CSVPGRTEAFF. The CDR3 bases are TGCAGCGTCCCGGGACGGACTGAAGCTTTCTTT.

V gene TRBV28 combines with J gene TRBJ2-3; D may match TRBD1 or TRBD2 (6 bases each). The CDR3 is 14 amino acids. The germline V and J ends were trimmed by 7 bases and 6 bases, with 17 bases remaining between them. The germline gives CDR1 MDHEN, CDR2 SYDVKM. The CDR3 reads CASNLLRRGDTQYF. As DNA, the CDR3 is TGTGCCAGCAACCTTTTGCGGAGGGGGGATACGCAGTATTTT.

The V call is TRBV18, the J call TRBJ2-1; the match to TRBD2 covers 10 bases. This CDR3 region has 15 residues. V lost 3 bases and J lost 5; bases outside the gene matches: 4. Germline V CDR1 and CDR2: KGHSH, LQKENI. CDR3 DNA sequence: TGTGCCAGCTCACCGGCTAGCGGGGGTAACAATGAGCAGTTCTTC. The encoded protein is CASSPASGGNNEQFF.

This rearrangement joins TRBV14 to TRBJ1-1, with D hard to call. In germline, CDR1 is SGHDN, CDR2 FVKESK. V was clipped by 1 base and J by 3 bases, with 6 bases between them. The CDR3 runs 13 residues. CDR3 coding DNA: TGTGCCAGCAGCCAAGCGTATTACACTGAAGCTTTCTTT. This gives the protein CASSQAYYTEAFF.

V gene TRBV15 combines with J gene TRBJ1-3, with D perhaps matching TRBD1 (5 bases). This CDR3 has 13 amino acids. The V gene lost 0 bases and the J gene lost 10 bases, with 10 bases spanning the gap. Germline CDR1 is LNHNV and CDR2 is YYDKDF (reference sequence). In DNA, the CDR3 is TGTGCCACCAGCAGAGACCTAGGGGAAACCATATATTTT. Protein product: CATSRDLGETIYF.

Details on this clone: The junction shows a germline mismatch at one end, possibly a read error. The J gene is TRBJ1-1, the V gene TRBV7-7; D call uncertain. Per germline, CDR1 SSHAT and CDR2 FNYEAQ (reference sequence). The CDR3 has 13 amino acids. CDR3 loop: CASSLEEGTEAFF. CDR3 DNA: TGTGCTAGCAGCTTAGAGGAGGGCACTGAAGCTTTCTTT.

The chain is built from TRBV6-6 and TRBJ1-5, with D perhaps TRBD1 (5 bases). V lost 2 bases to trimming and J lost 6 bases, with 17 bases between them. This CDR3 contains 16 residues. Germline V gives CDR1 MNHNY, CDR2 SVGAGI (reference sequence). Written as DNA, the CDR3 is TGTGCCAGCAGTTACCGGGGACTTATCTCGGGTCAGCCCCAGCATTTT. As protein: CASSYRGLISGQPQHF.

The V and J genes are TRBV7-2 and TRBJ1-5; no clear D. Trimming took 7 bases from V and 2 from J, leaving 15 bases between them. The length of the CDR3 is 15 residues. Germline lookup yields CDR1 SGHTA and CDR2 FQGNSA. The CDR3 reads CASNSGVFGNQPQHF. CDR3 coding DNA: TGTGCCAGCAACTCGGGTGTATTTGGCAATCAGCCCCAGCATTTT.

The V call is TRBV13, the J call TRBJ2-2; D is possibly TRBD2 (5 bases). The CDR3 length is 13 residues. Per the germline V gene, CDR1 is PRHDT and CDR2 is FYEKMQ (reference sequence). V was cut by 7 bases and J by 0 bases, with 6 bases left in between. The CDR3 sequence is CASTGTNTGELFF. CDR3 sequence (DNA): TGTGCCAGCACGGGGACGAACACCGGGGAGCTGTTTTTT.

This chain connects TRBV5-4 to TRBJ2-3; TRBD2 matches at 8 bases. The CDR3 contains 15 residues. Germline CDR1 reads SGHNT; CDR2 reads YYREEE (reference sequence). V was pared by 0 bases and J by 3 bases, with 3 bases of the junction left unmatched. CDR3 in amino acids: CASSLGLALTDTQYF. The CDR3 DNA is TGTGCCAGCAGCTTGGGACTAGCGCTTACAGATACGCAGTATTTT.

V and J are TRBV6-5 and TRBJ1-2; D uncertain. Trimming removed 5 bases at V and 2 bases at J, with 9 bases between. The CDR3 is 13 residues long. Germline V gene data show CDR1 as MNHEY and CDR2 as SVGAGI. CDR3 in DNA: TGTGCCAGCAGTAACCCAGGAAACTATGGCTACACCTTC. As protein: CASSNPGNYGYTF.

The rearrangement uses TRBV6-5 and TRBJ2-2; TRBD2 agrees at 7 bases. Unmatched junction bases numbered 0, after V lost 8 bases and J lost 3 bases. The CDR3 spans 12 residues. Looked up from germline, CDR1 is MNHEY and CDR2 is SVGAGI. The CDR3 DNA is TGTGCCAGCGGGGGGGACACCGGGGAGCTGTTTTTT. It is translated as CASGGDTGELFF.

V gene TRBV2 combines with J gene TRBJ2-1; D not certain. V was pared by 4 bases and J by 0 bases, with 10 bases between. CDR1 and CDR2 (germline): SNHLY, FYNNEI. The CDR3 runs 15 residues. The chain's CDR3 is CASSVTRSSYNEQFF. The CDR3 region has the DNA TGTGCCAGCAGTGTCACCAGAAGCTCCTACAATGAGCAGTTCTTC. The whole variable domain, filled in from reference TRBV2 and TRBJ2-1, reads EPEVTQTPSHQVTQMGQEVILRCVPISNHLYFYWYRQILGQKVEFLVSFYNNEISEKSEIFDDQFSVERPDGSNFTLKIRSTKLEDSAMYFCASSVTRSSYNEQFFGPGTRLTVL.